The source of this T cell receptor (beta chain) is a study of T-cell memory formation after mild COVID-19. Study-level information: TCR clusters were mostly confined to one donor each.

V was clipped by 5 bases and J by 8 bases; unmatched bases: 13. Germline values: CDR1 SGHDT, CDR2 YYEEEE. This CDR3 contains 15 residues. General study points: For contracting clones, CD4+ ones sat mainly in CM and EM, CD8+ in EMRA.

This clonotype came up many times. What it recognizes is unknown. 5'RACE with constant-segment primers yielded barcoded, UMI-tagged TCR alpha and TCR beta cDNA libraries. In TCRdb, the 5' RACE reads were re-called with MiXCR into one record per CDR3 protein. The data hold about 130,000 distinct CDR3 sequences, with about 6.5% observed a single time. Sequences were obtained from PBMCs or a T cell subset sorted from them (not recorded which). The receptor was isolated from an adult woman who had mild COVID-19 (a few samples of this study predate the infection). Cell type and time point are not known. J is TRBJ2-1 and V is TRBV5-6; 7 nucleotides agree with TRBD1. The CDR3 sequence: CASRQSGTASHEQFF. The CDR3 region has the DNA TGTGCCAGCAGGCAGTCCGGGACAGCCTCCCATGAGCAGTTCTTC. Using reference TRBV5-6 and TRBJ2-1 for the parts outside the CDR3, the full variable domain is DAGVTQSPTHLIKTRGQQVTLRCSPKSGHDTVSWYQQALGQGPQFIFQYYEEEERQRGNFPDRFSGHQFPNYSSELNVNALLLGDSALYLCASRQSGTASHEQFFGPGTRLTVL.